This T cell receptor beta chain is from a study of T-cell memory formation after mild COVID-19. The CDR3 is 13 residues long. Trimming stripped 8 bases from V and 1 base from J, with 11 bases between. CDR1 and CDR2 from the germline V gene are SEHNR and FQNEAQ (reference sequence). This clonotype was observed a handful of times. MiXCR, applied by TCRdb to the 5' RACE reads, yields one record per CDR3 protein. This table has 350,000 to 450,000 distinct CDR3 sequences, around 28% appearing once. The chain joins TRBV7-9 to TRBJ2-5; D call uncertain. This TCR was recovered from an adult woman who had mild COVID-19 (a few samples of this study predate the infection). Cell type and time point are not known. Input material: PBMCs or a T cell subset sorted from them (not recorded which). The CDR3 DNA sequence: TGTGCCAGCCAACACCCTGGCCAAGAGACCCAGTACTTC. This gives the protein CASQHPGQETQYF.